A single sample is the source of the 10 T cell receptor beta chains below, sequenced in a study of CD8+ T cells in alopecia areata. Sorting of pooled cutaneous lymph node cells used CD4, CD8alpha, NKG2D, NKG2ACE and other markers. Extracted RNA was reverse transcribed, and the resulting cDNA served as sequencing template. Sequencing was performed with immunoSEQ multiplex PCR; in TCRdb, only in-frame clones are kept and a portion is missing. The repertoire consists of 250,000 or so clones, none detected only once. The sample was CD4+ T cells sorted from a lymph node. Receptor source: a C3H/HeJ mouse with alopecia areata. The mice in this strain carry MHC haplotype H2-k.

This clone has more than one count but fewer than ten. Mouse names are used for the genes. This CDR3 is CASSDAARGRGDTQYF. The covered CDR3 bases are TGTGCCAGCAGTGATGCCGCCAGGGGGCGCGGGGAC. The rearrangement uses TRBV13-3 and TRBJ2-5; 8 nucleotides agree with TRBD1. The read halts 4 residues ahead of the CDR3 end, with the missing end drawn from the germline J gene. The germline gives CDR1 NNHDY, CDR2 SYVADS. The CDR3 spans 16 residues.

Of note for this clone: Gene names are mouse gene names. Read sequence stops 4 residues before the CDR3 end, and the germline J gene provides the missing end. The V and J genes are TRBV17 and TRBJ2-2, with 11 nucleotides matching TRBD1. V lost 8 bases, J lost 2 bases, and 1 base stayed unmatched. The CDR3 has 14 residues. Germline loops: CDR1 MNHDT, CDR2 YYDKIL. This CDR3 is CASGQGANTGQLYF. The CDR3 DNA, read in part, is TGTGCTAGCGGACAGGGGGCGAACACCGGG.

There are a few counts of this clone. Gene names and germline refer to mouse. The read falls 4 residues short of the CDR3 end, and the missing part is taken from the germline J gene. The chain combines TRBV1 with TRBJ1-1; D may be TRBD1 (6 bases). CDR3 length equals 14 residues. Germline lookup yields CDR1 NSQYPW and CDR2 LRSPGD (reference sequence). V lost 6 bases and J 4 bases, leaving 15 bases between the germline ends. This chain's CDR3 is CTCSPQGKGTEVFF. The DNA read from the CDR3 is TGCACCTGCAGCCCTCAGGGGAAGGGCACA. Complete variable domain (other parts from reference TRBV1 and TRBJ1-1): VTLLEQNPRWRLVPRGQAVNLRCILKNSQYPWMSWYQQDLQKQLQWLFTLRSPGDKEVKSLPGADYLATRVTDTELRLQVANMSQGRTLYCTCSPQGKGTEVFFGKGTRLTVV.

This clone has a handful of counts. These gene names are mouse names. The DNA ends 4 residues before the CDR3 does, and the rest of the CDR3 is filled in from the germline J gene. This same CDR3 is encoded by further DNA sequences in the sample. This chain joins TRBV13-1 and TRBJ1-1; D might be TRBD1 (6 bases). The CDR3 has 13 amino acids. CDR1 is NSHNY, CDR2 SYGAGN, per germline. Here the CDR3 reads CASKTGGAGEVFF. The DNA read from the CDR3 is TGTGCCAGCAAAACTGGGGGGGCGGGA.

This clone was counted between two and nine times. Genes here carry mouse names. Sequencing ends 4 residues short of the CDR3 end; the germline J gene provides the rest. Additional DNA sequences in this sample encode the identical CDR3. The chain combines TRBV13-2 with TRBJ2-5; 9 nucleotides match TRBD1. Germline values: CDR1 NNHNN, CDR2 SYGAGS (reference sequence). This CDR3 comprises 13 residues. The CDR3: CASGGQGRDTQYF. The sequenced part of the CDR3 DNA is TGTGCCAGCGGCGGACAGGGGAGAGAC.

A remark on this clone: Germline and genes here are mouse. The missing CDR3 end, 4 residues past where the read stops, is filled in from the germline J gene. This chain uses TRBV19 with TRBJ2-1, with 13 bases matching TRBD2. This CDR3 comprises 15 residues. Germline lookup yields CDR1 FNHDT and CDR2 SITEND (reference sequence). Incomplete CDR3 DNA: TGTGCCAGCACCCGGGGACTGGGGGGGGGAGCT. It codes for CASTRGLGGGA. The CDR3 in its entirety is CASTRGLGGGAEQFF. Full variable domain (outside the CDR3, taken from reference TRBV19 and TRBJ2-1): GGIITQTPKFLIGQEGQKLTLKCQQNFNHDTMYWYRQDSGKGLRLIYYSITENDLQKGDLSEGYDASREKKSSFSLTVTSAQKNEMAVFLCASTRGLGGGAEQFFGPGTRLTVL.

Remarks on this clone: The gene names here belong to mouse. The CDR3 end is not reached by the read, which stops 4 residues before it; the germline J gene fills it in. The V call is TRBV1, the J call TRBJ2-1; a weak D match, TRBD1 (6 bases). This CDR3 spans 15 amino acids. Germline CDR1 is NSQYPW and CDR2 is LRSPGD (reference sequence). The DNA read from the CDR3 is TGCACCTGCAGTGCAGATTTCACAGGGCGGGCT. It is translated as CTCSADFTGRA. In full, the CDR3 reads CTCSADFTGRAEQFF. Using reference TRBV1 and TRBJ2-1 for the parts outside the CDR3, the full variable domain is VTLLEQNPRWRLVPRGQAVNLRCILKNSQYPWMSWYQQDLQKQLQWLFTLRSPGDKEVKSLPGADYLATRVTDTELRLQVANMSQGRTLYCTCSADFTGRAEQFFGPGTRLTVL.

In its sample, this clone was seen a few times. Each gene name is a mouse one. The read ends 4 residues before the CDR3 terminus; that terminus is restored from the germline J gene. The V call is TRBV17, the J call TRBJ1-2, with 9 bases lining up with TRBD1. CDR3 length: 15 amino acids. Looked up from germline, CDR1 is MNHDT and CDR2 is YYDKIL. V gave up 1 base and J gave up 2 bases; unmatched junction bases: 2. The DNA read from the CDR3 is TGTGCTAGCAGTAGAGCGGGACAGGGTAACTCC. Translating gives CASSRAGQGNS. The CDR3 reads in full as CASSRAGQGNSDYTF.

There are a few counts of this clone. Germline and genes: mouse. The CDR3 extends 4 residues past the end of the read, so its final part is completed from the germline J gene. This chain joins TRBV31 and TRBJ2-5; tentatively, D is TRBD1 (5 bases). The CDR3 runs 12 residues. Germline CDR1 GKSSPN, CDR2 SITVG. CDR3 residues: CAWSSRVDTQYF. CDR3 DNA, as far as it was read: TGTGCCTGGAGTTCCAGGGTAGAC.

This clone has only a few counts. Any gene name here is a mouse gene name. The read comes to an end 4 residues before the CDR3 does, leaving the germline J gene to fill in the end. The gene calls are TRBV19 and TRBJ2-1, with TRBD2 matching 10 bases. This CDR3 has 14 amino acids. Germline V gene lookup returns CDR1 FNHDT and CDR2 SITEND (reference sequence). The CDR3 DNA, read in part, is TGTGCCAGCAGTATCACTGGGGGGGGAGCT. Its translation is CASSITGGGA. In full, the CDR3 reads CASSITGGGAEQFF.